This T cell receptor beta chain was recovered during a study of OX40 agonist ivuxolimab in advanced cancers. Study in general: Ivuxolimab is a fully human IgG2 antibody that activates OX40 (CD134). Broader study findings: Low clonal expansion, among the lowest seen, marked partial responders at 0.1-3.0 mg/kg. At doses 0.1 to 3.0 mg/kg, CD4+ and CD8+ clones expanded. Expanded clones were, on average, more numerous in CD8+ T cells than in CD4+.

Trimming removed 3 bases from V and 2 bases from J; junction bases left unmatched: 3. CDR3 length equals 15 residues. The germline gives CDR1 LGHNA, CDR2 YSLEER. A remark on this clone: Antigen: not known. In the same sample, other DNA sequences code for this CDR3.

Here immunoSEQ multiplex PCR was the method, and the copy in TCRdb shows in-frame clones only, minus some. The table has some 35,000 clones, around 73% seen once; the top ten hold around 20%. Source: CD4+ or CD8+ T cells sorted from blood, taken in a trial of the OX40 agonist ivuxolimab. The rearrangement joins TRBV4-3 to TRBJ2-7, with TRBD1 matching over 11 bases. The clonotype originates from an adult with an advanced solid tumor such as melanoma, head and neck, liver or kidney cancer. The CDR3 region has the DNA TGCGCCAGCAGCCAGGGACAGGGGGGAACCTACGAGCAGTACTTC. Amino acids: CASSQGQGGTYEQYF.